These 6 T cell receptor beta chains share one sample of origin, sequenced in a study of CD8+ T cells in alopecia areata. Treatment: oral pan-JAK inhibitor, 5-10 mg twice daily. It was cDNA, reverse transcribed from extracted RNA, that served as the sequencing template. Some clones are missing from TCRdb's copy, which holds only in-frame ones; the method was immunoSEQ multiplex PCR. The sample lists roughly 120,000 clones, roughly 50% occurring once. This sample comprised CD8+ T cells sorted from blood, obtained at week 24, from a patient treated with tofacitinib. The receptors were sampled from a human donor with alopecia areata.

The chain has TRBV5-6 and TRBJ2-1, with D perhaps TRBD1 (5 bases). Per germline, CDR1 SGHDT and CDR2 YYEEEE. Trimming took off 0 bases at V and 3 bases at J, with 7 bases between the two ends. This CDR3 spans 14 amino acids. The CDR3 protein is CASSLADSYNEQFF. CDR3 sequence (DNA): TGTGCCAGCAGCTTGGCCGACAGCTACAATGAGCAGTTCTTC.

This chain joins TRBV6-5 and TRBJ2-3; 9 nucleotides align to TRBD2. Looked up from germline, CDR1 is MNHEY and CDR2 is SVGAGI. This CDR3 region has 15 residues. V gave up 6 bases and J gave up 6 bases; unmatched junction bases: 10. Here the CDR3 reads CASSRLAEERDTQYF. The CDR3 nucleotides are TGTGCCAGCAGCCGACTAGCGGAAGAACGGGATACGCAGTATTTT.

This clone was detected only a few times. The chain joins TRBV6-5 to TRBJ1-2, with D possibly TRBD1 on 5 matching bases. Between the trimmed V and J ends, which lost 6 bases and 11 bases, there was a span of 19 bases. The germline V gene encodes CDR1 MNHEY and CDR2 SVGAGI. The CDR3 is 13 amino acids. Written as DNA, the CDR3 is TGTGCCAGCAGCCCGGGACTGACTATGCGGTACACCTTC. Protein product: CASSPGLTMRYTF.

This clone was seen a few times. The J gene is TRBJ1-2, the V gene TRBV9; 8 bases map to TRBD1. The CDR3 extends over 14 amino acids. J was trimmed by 8 bases and V by 3 bases; bases with no gene match: 9. Germline V gene lookup returns CDR1 SGDLS and CDR2 YYNGEE. This chain's CDR3 is CASSDAGGRRGYTF. The CDR3 bases are TGTGCCAGCAGCGATGCAGGGGGCAGAAGGGGCTACACCTTC.

The V gene is TRBV15, the J gene TRBJ1-6; 8 positions match TRBD1. Germline CDR1 reads LNHNV; CDR2 reads YYDKDF (reference sequence). V shed 3 bases and J 8 bases; nucleotides not matched to a gene: 3. The CDR3 totals 14 residues. CDR3 coding DNA: TGTGCCACCAGCAGCGGACAGGGAGATTCACCCCTCCACTTT. This gives the protein CATSSGQGDSPLHF.

This clone occurred a few times. This chain joins TRBV6-6 and TRBJ2-3; no definite D call. The germline gives CDR1 MNHNY, CDR2 SVGAGI (reference sequence). Between the trimmed V and J ends, which lost 4 bases and 0 bases, there was a span of 11 bases. The CDR3 loop spans 15 amino acids. The CDR3 reads CASSFVAASTDTQYF. DNA for the CDR3: TGTGCCAGCAGTTTTGTGGCAGCTAGCACAGATACGCAGTATTTT.